A single T cell receptor beta chain is shown here with its context. Its antigen is currently not known. No base quality information exists; no much larger clone differs at one position. Collaborating institutions collected whole blood in K2EDTA tubes following their own protocols. Collaborator samples were shipped for TCRbeta analysis as frozen whole blood, isolated PBMCs, or DNA extracted from either sample type. This sample stems from a study of blood T cell repertoires in COVID-19 (TCRdb year 2020). A note on the overall study: Samples from collaborators originated in the United States, Italy and Spain and spanned both the acute and convalescent phases of COVID-19. The prospective study material was composed of cDNA or gDNA derived from T cells, B-cell-depleted T cells, or PBMCs. The dataset comprised deeply sampled blood TCRbeta repertoires from subjects exposed to, actively infected with, or recovered from COVID-19. A freely available public database, intended as a resource for researchers studying the immune response to SARS-CoV-2, is where the repertoires were released. The samples were drawn from two sources: the first 160 participants of the ongoing ImmuneRACE study, and about 1,300 subjects contributed by 6 global collaborators. The sample metadata nearly always contained a de-identified subject ID, COVID-19 status, age in years and sex. Where available, HLA class I and class II types were taken from metadata supplied by the sample provider and were not determined by assay-based typing.

For this chain, trimming is 4 bases at the V end and 4 bases at the J end, and the number of junction bases without a gene match is 12. CDR1 LNHDA and CDR2 SQIVND are derived from the germline V gene (reference sequence). Its CDR3 holds 16 amino acids, cysteine through phenylalanine. The kept DNA is CDR3 alone, 48 bases in frame from the first base. TCRbeta CDR3 regions were amplified from genomic DNA by means of the immunoSEQ Assay, a bias-controlled multiplex PCR. In the source study's methods: The number of nucleated cells in each sample was estimated by amplification of reference gene primers within the assay. To quantify the absolute abundance of each unique TCRbeta CDR3 rearrangement, sequence reads were collapsed and filtered. For each sample, productive Simpson clonality was calculated as the square root of Simpson's diversity index over productive rearrangements. TCRdb mirrors the immuneACCESS table, restricted to in-frame sequences. Some clones are absent from its copies; in checked studies, under half trace to an unresolved V gene, and the reason for the others is unknown. V, J and clone size are taken as reported in that table, and D and trimming were inferred from the DNA itself. The table for this sample lists more than 60,000 clones; 88% of them were counted only once. Together, the top ten hold about 21% of the sample.

General findings and caveats noted by the study authors: Clinical and demographic metadata were provided uncurated, with the amount varying by source and participant.

Sequencing was done on a sample of peripheral blood. The TCR comes from a woman aged 50 to 65 with active or convalescent COVID-19. The chain is assembled from TRBV19 and TRBJ1-2; TRBD1 agrees with 7 junctional bases. The CDR3 region reads CASSSAQGLRSYGYTF. The bases read TGTGCCAGTAGTAGCGCACAGGGGCTCCGTAGCTATGGCTACACCTTC.